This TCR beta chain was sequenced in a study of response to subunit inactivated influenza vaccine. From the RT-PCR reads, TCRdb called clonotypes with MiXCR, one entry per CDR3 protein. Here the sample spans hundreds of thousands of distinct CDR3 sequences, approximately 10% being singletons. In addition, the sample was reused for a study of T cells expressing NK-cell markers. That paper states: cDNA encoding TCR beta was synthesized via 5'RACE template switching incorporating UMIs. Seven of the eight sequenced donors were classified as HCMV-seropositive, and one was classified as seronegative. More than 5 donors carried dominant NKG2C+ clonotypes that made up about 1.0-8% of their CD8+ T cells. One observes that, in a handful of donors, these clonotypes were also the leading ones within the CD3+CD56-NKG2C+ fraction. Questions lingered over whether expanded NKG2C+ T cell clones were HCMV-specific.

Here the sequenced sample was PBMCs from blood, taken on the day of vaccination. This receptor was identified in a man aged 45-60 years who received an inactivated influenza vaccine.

This CDR3 reads CASHGQGANYGYTF. CDR3 in DNA: TGTGCCAGCCACGGACAGGGGGCAAACTATGGCTACACCTTC. This chain connects TRBV9 to TRBJ1-2; 11 bases line up with TRBD1. Germline CDR1 reads SGDLS; CDR2 reads YYNGEE. CDR3 length: 14 residues. Trimming cost V 7 bases and J 2 bases; bases outside gene matches: 4.